The text below deals with one TCR beta chain. What it binds is unknown. For every donor, a draw yielded approximately 9.9 milliliters of peripheral blood. The sample originates from a study of blood T cells in healthy people across ages. Across the study: Template switching picked up about one barcoded beta molecule for each two T cells. Study observations and caveats: Per million T cells, TCR beta diversity dropped about linearly as age rose. Both higher diversity and more naive CD4+ cells marked long-lived donors when set against aged donors.

Using a J-beta primer mix together with a sample-barcoded 5' primer, a second PCR was run for about 6 to 11 cycles. TCRdb reprocessed the 5' RACE reads with MiXCR, giving one entry per CDR3 protein. The sample gives 700,000 or so distinct CDR3 sequences, 40% to 45% of which show up once; around 30% is in the top ten. Unmatched junction bases numbered 17, after V lost 3 bases and J lost 3 bases. This CDR3 is built from 20 residues. Germline lookup yields CDR1 SGHDN and CDR2 FVKESK. The chain joins TRBV14 to TRBJ2-1, with 10 bases lining up with TRBD2. Material: blood. The receptor was derived from a man older than 75 in good health. The CDR3 DNA reads TGTGCCAGCAGCCAGGGCACTTCTAGCGGGAGTCCACAAAACTACAATGAGCAGTTCTTC. Its protein is CASSQGTSSGSPQNYNEQFF. The complete variable domain, with remaining parts taken from reference TRBV14 and TRBJ2-1, reads EAGVTQFPSHSVIEKGQTVTLRCDPISGHDNLYWYRRVMGKEIKFLLHFVKESKQDESGMPNNRFLAERTGGTYSTLKVQPAELEDSGVYFCASSQGTSSGSPQNYNEQFFGPGTRLTVL.